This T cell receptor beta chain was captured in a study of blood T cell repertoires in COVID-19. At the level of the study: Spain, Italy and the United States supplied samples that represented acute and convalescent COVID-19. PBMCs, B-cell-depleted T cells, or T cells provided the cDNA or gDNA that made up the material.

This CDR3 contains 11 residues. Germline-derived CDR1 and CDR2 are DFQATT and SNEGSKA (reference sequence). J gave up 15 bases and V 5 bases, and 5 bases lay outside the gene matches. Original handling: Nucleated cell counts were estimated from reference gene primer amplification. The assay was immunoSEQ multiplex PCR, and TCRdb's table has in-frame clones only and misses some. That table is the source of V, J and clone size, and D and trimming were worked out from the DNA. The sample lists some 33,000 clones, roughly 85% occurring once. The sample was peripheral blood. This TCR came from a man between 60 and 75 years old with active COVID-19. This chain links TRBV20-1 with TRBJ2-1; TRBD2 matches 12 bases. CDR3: CSAGLAGWGFF. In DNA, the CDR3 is TGCAGTGCTGGACTAGCGGGATGGGGGTTCTTC.